This T cell receptor beta chain was obtained from a study of neurological immune-mediated disorders. Whole-study results and caveats: CDR3 amino acid sequences found in expanded clones were never shared across subjects, suggesting private repertoires in all groups.

5'RACE with 10-nucleotide random UMIs produced the cDNA. Using its own MiXCR run on the 5' RACE reads, TCRdb lists one record per CDR3 protein. The sample carries tens of thousands of distinct CDR3 sequences, approximately 3.6% recorded once. Germline values: CDR1 MGHDK, CDR2 SYGVNS. The CDR3 extends over 15 amino acids. Trimming took 5 bases from V and 5 from J, leaving 16 bases between them. Libraries from sorted cells used 1 million T cells (CD4+ or CD8+). This clonotype was observed many times. As yet, its antigen is unknown. Sequencing used CD4+ T cells from blood. This clonotype was sampled from a woman between 40 and 50 years old with multiple sclerosis. The chain joins TRBV25-1 to TRBJ2-1; D perhaps matches TRBD1 (6 bases). CDR3 protein: CASSFPGDRDNEQFF. The CDR3 nucleotides are TGTGCCAGCAGTTTCCCAGGGGATAGGGACAATGAGCAGTTCTTC.